These T cell receptor beta chains were read from a single sample in a study of shared clonotypes between healthy human individuals. Sequencing used immunoSEQ multiplex PCR; TCRdb keeps in-frame clones, though not all of them. The repertoire consists of a few hundred thousand clones, with approximately 97% occurring once and the leading ten covering about 0.057%. Sequenced sample: naive CD4+ T cells sorted from blood. Source of these receptors: a woman aged 30 to 39 in good health. Both conserved end residues are part of each CDR3. Each record gives: J gene, V gene, clone size, D gene, CDR3 DNA, CDR3 protein. D genes are given only for firm matches. Only some rows state a clone size, as once, few, many or a class for expanded clones.

>TRBJ1-2|TRBV19|NA|NA
TGTGCCAGTAAGCCGCCGAGAGTCTATGGCTACACCTTC
CASKPPRVYGYTF
>TRBJ2-3|TRBV27|NA|TRBD1
TGTGCCAGCAGTTTATGGACAGGCCGCGATTTTAGCACAGATACGCAGTATTTT
CASSLWTGRDFSTDTQYF
>TRBJ2-5|TRBV25-1|NA|NA
TGTGCCAGCAGTGAATCCGGGGCGGGTGAGACCCAGTACTTC
CASSESGAGETQYF
>TRBJ2-1|TRBV5-8|NA|NA
TGTGCCAGCAGCTTTCATTCGGGGGAGATGGCCTACAATGAGCAGTTCTTC
CASSFHSGEMAYNEQFF
>TRBJ1-1|TRBV7-6|NA|NA
TGTGCCAGCACCAGGCAGATGGGCACTGAAGCTTTCTTT
CASTRQMGTEAFF
>TRBJ2-5|TRBV2|NA|NA
TGTGCCAGCGGTGGGGGAGGAGAAGAGACCCAGTACTTC
CASGGGGEETQYF
>TRBJ2-2|TRBV5-1|NA|TRBD2
TGCGCCAGCAGCTCCTTAGGCGGGAGGCCGGGGACCGGGGAGCTGTTTTTT
CASSSLGGRPGTGELFF
>TRBJ1-3|TRBV19|NA|NA
TGTGCCAGTAGTTGGGGAACCGGGAGTCGTAACACCATATATTTT
CASSWGTGSRNTIYF
>TRBJ2-1|TRBV10-3|NA|NA
TGTGCCATCAGTGCTGTCCACGGGGAGCAGTTCTTC
CAISAVHGEQFF
>TRBJ2-7|TRBV30|NA|TRBD2
TGTGCCTGGAGCGGAGAGAGTAGCGGGGCGCTCTCCTACGAGCAGTACTTC
CAWSGESSGALSYEQYF
>TRBJ1-6|TRBV5-1|NA|NA
TGCGCCAGCAGCTTGGTTCGCCTTTCACCCCTCCACTTT
CASSLVRLSPLHF
>TRBJ2-7|TRBV27|NA|NA
TGTGCCAGCAGTTTAAGGAGGGGTACCTACGAGCAGTACTTC
CASSLRRGTYEQYF
>TRBJ1-1|TRBV5-1|NA|NA
TGCGCCAGCAGCTCGGACGGACTAGCTGAAGCTTTCTTT
CASSSDGLAEAFF
>TRBJ1-1|TRBV14|NA|NA
TGTGCCAGCAGACCCTCGTCTGCTGTACAAGCTTTCTTT
CASRPSSAVQAFF
>TRBJ2-6|TRBV28|NA|TRBD1
TGTGCCAGCAGCCCAGGGACAGCCTCTGGGGCCAACGTCCTGACTTTC
CASSPGTASGANVLTF
>TRBJ2-7|TRBV6-5|NA|NA
TGTGCCAGCAGTTACTCTAGCGGCTTCTACGAGCAGTACTTC
CASSYSSGFYEQYF
>TRBJ1-2|TRBV5-1|NA|NA
TGCGCCAGCAGCTTGGAGGGCGGACTAGCTAACTATGGCTACACCTTC
CASSLEGGLANYGYTF
>TRBJ2-5|TRBV28|NA|TRBD2
TGTGCCAGCAGTCCCCAAAGCGGGACCTACATTCAAGAGACCCAGTACTTC
CASSPQSGTYIQETQYF
>TRBJ2-5|TRBV29-1|NA|TRBD2
TGCAGCGTTGAGTTGGCTAGCGGGAGTAAAGAGACCCAGTACTTC
CSVELASGSKETQYF
>TRBJ1-5|TRBV9|NA|TRBD1
TGTGCCAGCAGCGGGGGGACCCGGGACAGGGGGCGGATAGGCAATCAGCCCCAGCATTTT
CASSGGTRDRGRIGNQPQHF
>TRBJ2-3|TRBV7-9|NA|TRBD2
TGTGCCAGCAGCTTAGGTAGCGGGAGCTTAGGTGCAGATACGCAGTATTTT
CASSLGSGSLGADTQYF
>TRBJ2-7|TRBV6-5|once|NA
TGTGCCAGCAGTTACGGGGGCGACTACGAGCAGTACTTC
CASSYGGDYEQYF
>TRBJ1-1|TRBV25-1|NA|NA
TGTGCCAGCAGTGAATGGGAGGAGACGAACACTGAAGCTTTCTTT
CASSEWEETNTEAFF
>TRBJ2-7|TRBV28|once|NA
TGTGCCAGTGAAGGACAGTACGAGCAGTACTTC
CASEGQYEQYF
>TRBJ2-3|TRBV18|once|TRBD2
TGTGCCAGCTCACCAGGGCCTAGCGGGTCAGCAGATACGCAGTATTTT
CASSPGPSGSADTQYF
>TRBJ2-7|TRBV6-6|NA|NA
TGTGCCAGCCACTTCGGGGGCGAGCAGTACTTC
CASHFGGEQYF
>TRBJ2-3|TRBV2|NA|NA
TGTGCCAGCAATTCCGGGGTTCAGGAAGATACGCAGTATTTT
CASNSGVQEDTQYF
>TRBJ1-1|TRBV27|NA|TRBD1
TGTGCCAGCAGTTTATTCCTCCCGGGAGGGACAGGGGGTGGCACTGAAGCTTTCTTT
CASSLFLPGGTGGGTEAFF
>TRBJ2-5|TRBV25-1|NA|NA
TGTGCCAGCAGTGAATCTTCCGGACGGGTGGGGGAGACCCAGTACTTC
CASSESSGRVGETQYF
>TRBJ2-2|TRBV28|NA|TRBD2
TGTGCCAGCAGTTTATGGGGCGGGAGTCGGACCGGGGAGCTGTTTTTT
CASSLWGGSRTGELFF
>TRBJ2-1|TRBV25-1|NA|TRBD2
TGTGCCAGCAGTCTGCCTACTAGCGGTTCTTACAATGAGCAGTTCTTC
CASSLPTSGSYNEQFF
>TRBJ2-5|TRBV5-8|NA|TRBD2
TGTGCCAGCAGCTTGGACAAGATCAGCGGGAGGGTCCGGGAGACCCAGTACTTC
CASSLDKISGRVRETQYF
>TRBJ2-3|TRBV5-1|NA|NA
TGCGCCAGCAGCCCATCACTCTTTACAGGGTCGGGCACAGATACGCAGTATTTT
CASSPSLFTGSGTDTQYF
>TRBJ2-2|TRBV30|NA|NA
TGTGCCTGGAGCGGGGGATGGAACACCGGGGAGCTGTTTTTT
CAWSGGWNTGELFF
>TRBJ1-2|TRBV28|NA|NA
TGTGCCAGCAGTTCAGGCTTAGGCTATGGCTACACCTTC
CASSSGLGYGYTF
>TRBJ2-1|TRBV2|once|NA
TGTGCCAGCAGTGAGGCTAGTGGGGTTCGGAATGAGCAGTTCTTC
CASSEASGVRNEQFF
>TRBJ1-5|TRBV2|NA|NA
TGTGCCAGCAGGGAGGGAGGTGTCAGCAATCAGCCCCAGCATTTT
CASREGGVSNQPQHF
>TRBJ2-3|TRBV6-1|NA|NA
TGTGCCAGCAGTGGCCAAGGCTCGGCCCGAACAGATACGCAGTATTTT
CASSGQGSARTDTQYF
>TRBJ1-1|TRBV9|NA|NA
TGTGCCAGCAGCGTAGGTCAGACCCTGAACACTGAAGCTTTCTTT
CASSVGQTLNTEAFF
>TRBJ2-5|TRBV2|NA|NA
TGTGCCAGCAGACGGACTTTACTACGAGAGACCCAGTACTTC
CASRRTLLRETQYF
>TRBJ2-3|TRBV28|NA|NA
TGTGCCAGCAGAGGAAAGCGCACAGATACGCAGTATTTT
CASRGKRTDTQYF
>TRBJ1-1|TRBV4-1|NA|NA
TGCGCCAGCAGCCAAGGTAGCGGGGGGTTGATGAACACTGAAGCTTTCTTT
CASSQGSGGLMNTEAFF
>TRBJ2-7|TRBV29-1|NA|NA
TGCAGCGTGTACACTGGGCAGGGAGAGTACTTC
CSVYTGQGEYF
>TRBJ1-1|TRBV5-1|NA|NA
TGCGCCAGCAGCTTGGCCGGCAGGTCGAACACTGAAGCTTTCTTT
CASSLAGRSNTEAFF
>TRBJ2-7|TRBV5-1|NA|TRBD2
TGCGCCAGCAGCTTGACTAGCGGGGTGGGCTACGAGCAGTACTTC
CASSLTSGVGYEQYF
>TRBJ2-3|TRBV19|NA|NA
TGTGCCAGTAGTCTCCGGGTCCCTAGCGAGAGCTTCACAGATACGCAGTATTTT
CASSLRVPSESFTDTQYF
>TRBJ2-7|TRBV28|NA|TRBD2
TGTGCCAGCAGTTTAAGGGGAGGTGTAGCGGGAAACTACGAGCAGTACTTC
CASSLRGGVAGNYEQYF
>TRBJ2-3|TRBV25-1|NA|TRBD1
TGTGCCAGCACTTGGACAGGGGGTGTCGATACGCAGTATTTT
CASTWTGGVDTQYF
>TRBJ2-5|TRBV7-2|NA|NA
TGTGCCAGCAGCTTGGGCGCGGCGGCGATACAAGAGACCCAGTACTTC
CASSLGAAAIQETQYF
>TRBJ2-2|TRBV5-1|NA|TRBD1
TGCGCCAGCAGCTTGGAAGGTTATAGGGGGCCCATCGGGGAGCTGTTTTTT
CASSLEGYRGPIGELFF
>TRBJ2-7|TRBV15|NA|TRBD2
TGTGCCACCAGCAGAAGAACTAGCGGGAGCTCGTATGAGCAGTACTTC
CATSRRTSGSSYEQYF
>TRBJ2-7|TRBV11-2|once|NA
TGTGCCAGCATCTACACCATAGGCGGAGCCACCCACGAGCAGTACTTC
CASIYTIGGATHEQYF
>TRBJ1-6|TRBV2|NA|NA
TGTGCCAGCTCTCTGCTTGTTTCACCCCTCCACTTT
CASSLLVSPLHF
>TRBJ2-7|TRBV5-1|NA|NA
TGTGCCAGCAGCTTAAACTCCTACGAGCAGTACTTC
CASSLNSYEQYF